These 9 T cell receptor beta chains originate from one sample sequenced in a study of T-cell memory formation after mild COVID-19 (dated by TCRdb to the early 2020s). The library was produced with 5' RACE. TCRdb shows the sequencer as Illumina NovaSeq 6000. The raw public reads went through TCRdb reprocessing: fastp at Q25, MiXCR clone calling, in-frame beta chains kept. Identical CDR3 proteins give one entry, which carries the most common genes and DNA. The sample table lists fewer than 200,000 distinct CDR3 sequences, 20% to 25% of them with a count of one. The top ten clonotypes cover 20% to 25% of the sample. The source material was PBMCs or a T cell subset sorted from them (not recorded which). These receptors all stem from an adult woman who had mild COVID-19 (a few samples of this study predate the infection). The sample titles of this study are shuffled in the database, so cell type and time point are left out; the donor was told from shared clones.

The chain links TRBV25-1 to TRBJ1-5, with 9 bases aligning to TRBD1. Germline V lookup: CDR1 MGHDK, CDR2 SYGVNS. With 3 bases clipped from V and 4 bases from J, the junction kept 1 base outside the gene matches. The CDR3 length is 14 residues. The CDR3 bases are TGTGCCAGCAGTGAGACAGGGGGGAATCAGCCCCAGCATTTT. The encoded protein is CASSETGGNQPQHF.

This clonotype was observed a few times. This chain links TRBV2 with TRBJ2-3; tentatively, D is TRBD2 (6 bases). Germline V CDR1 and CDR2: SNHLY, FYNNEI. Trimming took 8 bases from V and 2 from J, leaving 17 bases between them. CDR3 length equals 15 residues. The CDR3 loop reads CASDEWGLNTDTQYF. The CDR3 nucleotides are TGTGCCAGCGATGAGTGGGGACTGAACACAGATACGCAGTATTTT.

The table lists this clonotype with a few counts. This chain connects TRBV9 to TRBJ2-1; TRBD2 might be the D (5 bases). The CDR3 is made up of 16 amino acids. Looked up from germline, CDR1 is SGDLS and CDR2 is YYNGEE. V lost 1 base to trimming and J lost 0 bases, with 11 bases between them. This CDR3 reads CASSVSGGLSYNEQFF. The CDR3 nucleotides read TGTGCCAGCAGCGTATCTGGCGGGCTCTCCTACAATGAGCAGTTCTTC.

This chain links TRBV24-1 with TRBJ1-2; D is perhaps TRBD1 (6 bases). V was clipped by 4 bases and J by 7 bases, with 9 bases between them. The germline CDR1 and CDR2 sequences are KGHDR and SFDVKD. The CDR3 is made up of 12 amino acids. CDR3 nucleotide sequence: TGTGCCACCAGTGACCTAGGGGGTGGCTACACCTTC. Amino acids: CATSDLGGGYTF.

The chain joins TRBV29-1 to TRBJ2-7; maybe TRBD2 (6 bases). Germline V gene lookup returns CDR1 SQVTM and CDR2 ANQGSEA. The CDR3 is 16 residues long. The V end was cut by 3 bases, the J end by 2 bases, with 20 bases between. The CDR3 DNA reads TGCAGCGTTGATATGGGAGGCCTAGCTGGAGCCTACGAGCAGTACTTC. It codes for CSVDMGGLAGAYEQYF.

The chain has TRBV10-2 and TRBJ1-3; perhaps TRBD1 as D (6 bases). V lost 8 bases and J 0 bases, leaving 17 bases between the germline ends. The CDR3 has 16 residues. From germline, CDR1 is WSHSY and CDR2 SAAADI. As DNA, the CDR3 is TGCGCCAGCTCCGACAGGTTCCCTTCCTCTGGAAACACCATATATTTT. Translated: CASSDRFPSSGNTIYF.

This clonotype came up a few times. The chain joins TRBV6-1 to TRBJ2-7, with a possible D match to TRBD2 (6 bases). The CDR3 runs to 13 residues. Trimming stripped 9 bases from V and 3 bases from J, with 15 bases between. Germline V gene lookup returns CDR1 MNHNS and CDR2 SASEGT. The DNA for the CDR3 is TGTGCCAGTTCAGAGTGGGGGGTCTACGAGCAGTACTTC. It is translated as CASSEWGVYEQYF.

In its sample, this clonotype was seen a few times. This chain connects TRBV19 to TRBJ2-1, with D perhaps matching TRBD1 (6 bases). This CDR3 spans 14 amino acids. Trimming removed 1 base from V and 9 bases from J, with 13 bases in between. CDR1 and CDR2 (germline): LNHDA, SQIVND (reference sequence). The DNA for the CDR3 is TGTGCCAGTAGTATAGGTTCAGGGGCAAGTGAGCAGTTCTTC. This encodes CASSIGSGASEQFF. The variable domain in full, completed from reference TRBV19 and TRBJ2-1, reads DGGITQSPKYLFRKEGQNVTLSCEQNLNHDAMYWYRQDPGQGLRLIYYSQIVNDFQKGDIAEGYSVSREKKESFPLTVTSAQKNPTAFYLCASSIGSGASEQFFGPGTRLTVL.

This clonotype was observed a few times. The CDR3 is CASSRTTGGDTEAFF. In DNA form, the CDR3 reads TGTGCCAGCAGCCGCACGACAGGGGGTGACACTGAAGCTTTCTTT. This chain uses TRBV4-2 with TRBJ1-1; 9 bases are shared with TRBD1. In germline, CDR1 is LGHNA, CDR2 YNFKEQ. The CDR3 covers 15 residues. The trim removed 4 bases at V and 3 bases at J, leaving 6 bases unmatched.